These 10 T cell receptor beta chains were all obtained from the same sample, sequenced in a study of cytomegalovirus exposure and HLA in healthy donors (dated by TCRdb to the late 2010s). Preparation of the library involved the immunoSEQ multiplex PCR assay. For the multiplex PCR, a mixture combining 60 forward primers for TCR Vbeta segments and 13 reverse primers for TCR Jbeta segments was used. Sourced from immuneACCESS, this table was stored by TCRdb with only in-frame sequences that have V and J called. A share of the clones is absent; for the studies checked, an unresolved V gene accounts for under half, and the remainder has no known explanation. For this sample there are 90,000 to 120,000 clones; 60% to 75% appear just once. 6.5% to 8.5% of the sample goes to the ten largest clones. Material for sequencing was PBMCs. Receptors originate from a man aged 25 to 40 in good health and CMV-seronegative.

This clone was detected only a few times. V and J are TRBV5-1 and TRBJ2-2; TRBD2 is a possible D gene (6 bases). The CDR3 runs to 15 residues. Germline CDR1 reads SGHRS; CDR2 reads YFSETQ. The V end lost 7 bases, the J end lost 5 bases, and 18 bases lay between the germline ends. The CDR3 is CASRLRAGRTGELFF. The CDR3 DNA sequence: TGCGCCAGCCGCCTTAGGGCGGGGCGTACCGGGGAGCTGTTTTTT.

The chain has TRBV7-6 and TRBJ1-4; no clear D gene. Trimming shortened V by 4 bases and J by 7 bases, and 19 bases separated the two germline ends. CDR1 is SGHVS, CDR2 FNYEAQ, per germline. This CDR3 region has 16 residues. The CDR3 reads CASSYNPDGMGEKLFF. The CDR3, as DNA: TGTGCCAGCAGCTATAACCCCGACGGGATGGGTGAAAAACTGTTTTTT.

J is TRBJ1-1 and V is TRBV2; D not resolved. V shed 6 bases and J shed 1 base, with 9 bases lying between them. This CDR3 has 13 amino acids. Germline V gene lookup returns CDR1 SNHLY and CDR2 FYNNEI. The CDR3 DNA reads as TGTGCCAGCAGAGCGGACGGGAACACTGAAGCTTTCTTT. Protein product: CASRADGNTEAFF. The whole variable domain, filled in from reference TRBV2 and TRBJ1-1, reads EPEVTQTPSHQVTQMGQEVILRCVPISNHLYFYWYRQILGQKVEFLVSFYNNEISEKSEIFDDQFSVERPDGSNFTLKIRSTKLEDSAMYFCASRADGNTEAFFGQGTRLTVV.

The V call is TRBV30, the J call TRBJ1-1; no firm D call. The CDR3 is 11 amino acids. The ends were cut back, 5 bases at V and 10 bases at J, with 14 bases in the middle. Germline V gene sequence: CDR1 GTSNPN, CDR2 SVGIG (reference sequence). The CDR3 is CAWVEARVAFF. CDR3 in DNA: TGTGCCTGGGTTGAGGCCCGTGTAGCTTTCTTT.

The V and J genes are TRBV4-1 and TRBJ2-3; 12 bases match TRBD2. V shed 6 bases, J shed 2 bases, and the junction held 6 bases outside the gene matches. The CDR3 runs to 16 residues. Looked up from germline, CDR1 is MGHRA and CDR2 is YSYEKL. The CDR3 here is CASRTTSGGYTDTQYF. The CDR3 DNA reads TGCGCCAGCAGAACTACTAGCGGGGGGTACACAGATACGCAGTATTTT.

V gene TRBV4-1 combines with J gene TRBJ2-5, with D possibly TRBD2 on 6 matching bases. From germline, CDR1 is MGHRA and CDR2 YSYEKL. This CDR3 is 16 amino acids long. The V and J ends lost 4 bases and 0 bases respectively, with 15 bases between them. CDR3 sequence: CASSPRGPGDQETQYF. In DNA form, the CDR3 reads TGCGCCAGCAGCCCGCGGGGTCCGGGGGACCAAGAGACCCAGTACTTC.

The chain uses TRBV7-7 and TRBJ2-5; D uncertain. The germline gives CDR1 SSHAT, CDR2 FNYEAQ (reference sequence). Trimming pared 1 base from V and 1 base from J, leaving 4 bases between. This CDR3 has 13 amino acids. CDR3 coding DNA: TGTGCCAGCAGCTTAGTTCTCCAAGAGACCCAGTACTTC. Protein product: CASSLVLQETQYF.

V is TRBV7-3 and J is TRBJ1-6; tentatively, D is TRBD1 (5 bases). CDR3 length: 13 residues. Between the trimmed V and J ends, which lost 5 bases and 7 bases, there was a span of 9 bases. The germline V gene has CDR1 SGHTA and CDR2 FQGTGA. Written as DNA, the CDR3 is TGTGCCAGCAGCCCATCAGGGAATTCACCCCTCCACTTT. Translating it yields CASSPSGNSPLHF.

The CDR3 loop reads CASSRGAGTPSPLHF. In DNA form, the CDR3 reads TGCGCCAGCAGCCGAGGGGCCGGGACTCCTTCACCCCTCCACTTT. The rearrangement links TRBV5-1 to TRBJ1-6; possible D gene TRBD1, 5 bases. V dropped 4 bases and J dropped 9 bases, with 17 bases sitting between them. CDR3 length: 15 residues. Germline V gives CDR1 SGHRS, CDR2 YFSETQ.

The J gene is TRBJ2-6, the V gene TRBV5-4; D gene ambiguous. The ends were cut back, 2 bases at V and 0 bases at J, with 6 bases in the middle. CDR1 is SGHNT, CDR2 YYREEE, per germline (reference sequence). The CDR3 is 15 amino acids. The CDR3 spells CASSLTGSGANVLTF. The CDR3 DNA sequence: TGTGCCAGCAGCTTAACGGGCTCTGGGGCCAACGTCCTGACTTTC.